The subject of this entry is one T cell receptor beta chain. Its target antigen remains unknown. No clone much larger than this one lies a single base away; base qualities are absent. For sequencing of the TCRbeta CDR3 region, genomic DNA was extracted from the sorted cells. The immunoSEQ Assay was used for sequencing of TCRbeta CDR3 regions. TCRdb provides this immuneACCESS table in a form limited to in-frame rearrangements. Some clones are lacking; in checked studies, under half of them reflect an unresolved V gene, and why the rest are absent is not known. Within this sample are tens of thousands of clones, with over 80% of them counted one time only. The ten largest make up roughly 1.9% of the sample. Patients with a history of autoimmune disease or receiving systemic immunosuppression were excluded from the trial. Peripheral blood for TCR sequencing was collected from all dose cohorts at baseline, on cycle 4 day 1, and on cycle 7 day 1. The samples were taken from a phase I, first-in-human, multicenter, open-label dose-escalation trial of ivuxolimab. Adults with locally advanced or metastatic melanoma, renal cell carcinoma, hepatocellular carcinoma or head and neck squamous cell carcinoma were enrolled in the trial. Before TCR sequencing, CD4+ T cells and CD8+ T cells from peripheral blood were sorted into separate populations.

This specimen belongs to a study of OX40 agonist ivuxolimab in advanced cancers. About the study as a whole: Ivuxolimab was a fully human IgG2 agonistic monoclonal antibody targeting the costimulatory receptor OX40 (CD134). Patients were allowed to have had prior anti-PD-1, anti-PD-L1 or anti-CTLA-4 therapy, and around 41% of the dose-escalation patients had previously received checkpoint inhibitors. The monotherapy dose-escalation portion (N ≈ 52 patients) of the phase I ivuxolimab trial is reported in the paper. Intravenous ivuxolimab was administered to patients every 2 weeks at six dose levels: 0.01, 0.1, 0.3, 1.5, 3 and 10 mg/kg. Partial responses were achieved by three dose-escalation patients, of whom one had hepatocellular carcinoma and two had cutaneous melanoma. Of the roughly 52 dose-escalation patients, hepatocellular carcinoma was present in about 20, melanoma in around 15, renal cell carcinoma in 9 and head and neck cancer in 9. Peripheral TCRbeta sequencing was intended to test whether TCR sequence diversity was altered and clonal T-cell expansion was caused by ivuxolimab. The dose-escalation cohort was 82.7% male with a mean age of about 65 years, ranging from roughly 20 to 80.

Findings and caveats that apply to the study as a whole: In partial responders in the 0.1-3.0 mg/kg groups, normalized peripheral clonal expansion was found to be among the lowest, especially among CD8+ T cells. After ivuxolimab, expanded clones were on average more numerous among CD8+ T cells than among CD4+ T cells. Clonal expansion of both CD4+ and CD8+ blood T cells was observed from baseline to week 6 at doses 0.1 to 3.0 mg/kg. Low levels of normalized T-cell clonal expansion were also seen in some patients who did not respond. Antigen specificity was not determined for the clonally expanded peripheral T cells.

The sample in question was CD4+ or CD8+ T cells sorted from blood, obtained in a trial of the OX40 agonist ivuxolimab. The sequence derives from an adult with an advanced solid tumor such as melanoma, head and neck, liver or kidney cancer.

The bases are TGTGCCTGGATCAGAAGGGACCTTAGCACCGGGGAGCTGTTTTTT. Translated, it gives CAWIRRDLSTGELFF. The chain is encoded by TRBV30 joined to TRBJ2-2; the D match is possibly TRBD1 or TRBD2, with 5 bases aligned in each. Looking up the germline V gene (reference sequence) yields CDR1 GTSNPN and CDR2 SVGIG. The CDR3 holds 15 amino acids from the cysteine to the phenylalanine. Of all the DNA, just the CDR3 is kept, 45 bases in frame from base 1. A distance of 16 bases separates the germline ends of V and J, which lose 4 bases and 4 bases respectively.